The T cell receptor (beta chain) described here comes from a study of T cells in Graves' hyperthyroidism and ophthalmopathy. At the level of the study: Upon initial diagnosis and before any treatment, peripheral blood was collected.

A lack of ophthalmopathy progression within 18 months defined stable Graves' hyperthyroidism. Patients having uncontrolled infection, another autoimmune disease, pregnancy or lactation were not included. Diagnosis rested on symptoms, serum thyroxine and TRAb, thyroid ultrasound, and orbital computed tomography. The CDR3 totals 18 residues. CDR1 is DFQATT, CDR2 SNEGSKA, per germline (reference sequence). The V segment lost 0 bases and the J segment 5 bases; nucleotides outside the gene matches: 12. This clonotype has only a few counts. Regions amplified from RNA transcripts were the TCR beta CDR3 regions. First-round RT-PCR of the TCR CDR3 relied on the HTBI primer set. TCRdb redid the calling of the multiplex PCR reads with MiXCR, one entry per CDR3 protein. The sample yields around 350,000 distinct CDR3 sequences, just under 25% seen once.

The sample taken for sequencing was blood. The chain couples TRBV20-1 to TRBJ1-6; 8 bases fit TRBD1. This TCR derives from a man aged 50 to 60 with Graves' hyperthyroidism. The CDR3 DNA reads as TGCAGTGCTAGAGATGTGGCCCGGACAGGGTGGGATAATTCACCCCTCCACTTT. Encoded protein: CSARDVARTGWDNSPLHF.